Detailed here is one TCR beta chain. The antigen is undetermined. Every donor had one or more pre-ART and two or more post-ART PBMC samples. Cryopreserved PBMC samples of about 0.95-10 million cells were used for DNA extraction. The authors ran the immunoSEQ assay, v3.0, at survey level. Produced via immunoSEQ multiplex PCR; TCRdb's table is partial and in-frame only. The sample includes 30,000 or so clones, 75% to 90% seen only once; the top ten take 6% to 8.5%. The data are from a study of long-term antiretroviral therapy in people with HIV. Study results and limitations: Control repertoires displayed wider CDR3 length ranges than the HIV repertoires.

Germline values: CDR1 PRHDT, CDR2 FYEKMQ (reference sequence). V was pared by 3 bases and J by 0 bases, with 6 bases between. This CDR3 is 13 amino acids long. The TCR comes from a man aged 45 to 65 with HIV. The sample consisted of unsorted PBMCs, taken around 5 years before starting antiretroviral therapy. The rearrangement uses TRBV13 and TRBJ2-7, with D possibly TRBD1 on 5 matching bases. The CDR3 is CASSLDNSYEQYF. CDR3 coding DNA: TGTGCCAGCAGCTTGGACAACTCCTACGAGCAGTACTTC.